The 19 T cell receptor beta chains given below trace back to one sample, sequenced in a study of T cells in Graves' hyperthyroidism and ophthalmopathy. Amplified TCR beta CDR3 regions derived from RNA transcripts. TCR CDR3 regions were first amplified by RT-PCR with HTBI primers. One entry per CDR3 protein, called by TCRdb with MiXCR from the multiplex PCR reads. The repertoire holds 600,000 to 650,000 distinct CDR3 sequences, with about a sixth as singletons. Material for sequencing was blood. The receptor source for this set is a woman younger than 45 with Graves' hyperthyroidism.

This clonotype showed up many times. The chain joins TRBV20-1 to TRBJ2-1; D is ambiguous. CDR1 is DFQATT, CDR2 SNEGSKA, per germline (reference sequence). The CDR3 consists of 14 residues. Trimming took off 6 bases at V and 7 bases at J, with 19 bases between the two ends. CDR3 sequence reads: CSATPRRLWNEQFF. The CDR3 nucleotides read TGCAGTGCGACTCCCAGGCGACTGTGGAATGAGCAGTTCTTC.

This clonotype occurred a few times. The rearrangement links TRBV30 to TRBJ2-3; 11 positions match TRBD2. The CDR3 runs to 17 residues. Looked up from germline, CDR1 is GTSNPN and CDR2 is SVGIG (reference sequence). The ends lost 5 bases at V and 0 bases at J; junction bases unmatched: 10. CDR3 bases: TGTGCCTGGGCCGGGACCGGGACTAGCGGAAGCACAGATACGCAGTATTTT. Its protein product is CAWAGTGTSGSTDTQYF.

This clonotype was counted at least ten times. The chain is built from TRBV20-1 and TRBJ1-1, with D unclear. This CDR3 is 13 amino acids long. The V end lost 1 base, the J end lost 6 bases, and 12 bases lay between the germline ends. Germline V gene data show CDR1 as DFQATT and CDR2 as SNEGSKA (reference sequence). The CDR3 region is CSARVAKWPEAFF. Written as DNA, the CDR3 is TGCAGTGCTAGAGTTGCAAAGTGGCCTGAAGCTTTCTTT.

The chain joins TRBV20-1 to TRBJ2-7; D is tentatively TRBD1 or TRBD2 (5 bases each). CDR1 DFQATT and CDR2 SNEGSKA come from the germline V gene (reference sequence). This CDR3 contains 12 residues. The germline V and J ends were trimmed by 3 bases and 5 bases, with 11 bases remaining between them. CDR3 sequence (DNA): TGCAGTGCTAGGGGGGAGTCCCACGAGCAGTACTTC. This translates into CSARGESHEQYF.

The chain links TRBV3-1 to TRBJ2-7; the D gene is possibly TRBD2 (6 bases). V shed 5 bases and J shed 3 bases, with 14 bases lying between them. CDR1 and CDR2 (germline): LGHDT, YNNKEL (reference sequence). This CDR3 is built from 14 residues. CDR3 protein: CASSRDGGLYEQYF. CDR3 DNA: TGTGCCAGCAGCAGGGACGGGGGACTCTACGAGCAGTACTTC.

The chain is built from TRBV28 and TRBJ1-5; TRBD1 matches at 7 bases. There are 14 residues in the CDR3. Losses at the gene ends were 6 bases for V and 5 bases for J; bases not matched to a gene: 7. Germline V gene data show CDR1 as MDHEN and CDR2 as SYDVKM. The CDR3: CASSPDREDQPQHF. The CDR3 DNA is TGTGCCAGCAGCCCCGACAGGGAAGATCAGCCCCAGCATTTT.

This clonotype occurred many times. The DNA of the CDR3 is TGTGCCGCCTGGGACAGGGGGAATAGCGGGAGAACCTACGAGCAGTACTTC. It encodes CAAWDRGNSGRTYEQYF. This chain joins TRBV6-1 and TRBJ2-7; 11 positions match TRBD1. Per the germline V gene, CDR1 is MNHNS and CDR2 is SASEGT. CDR3 length equals 17 residues. The V segment lost 11 bases and the J segment 2 bases; nucleotides outside the gene matches: 17.

The sample holds many counts of this clonotype. V gene TRBV11-3 combines with J gene TRBJ2-7; maybe TRBD2 (5 bases). The CDR3 runs 13 residues. Looked up from germline, CDR1 is SGHNT and CDR2 is YENEEA. The V end lost 3 bases, the J end lost 9 bases, and 15 bases lay between the germline ends. The CDR3 region has the DNA TGTGCCAGCAGCTTTGGGGTTGCGGGTATGCAGTACTTC. Translated: CASSFGVAGMQYF.

The chain couples TRBV15 to TRBJ1-1; no firm D call. CDR3 length: 13 amino acids. The germline V gene has CDR1 LNHNV and CDR2 YYDKDF (reference sequence). V lost 5 bases to trimming and J lost 5 bases, with 12 bases between them. CDR3 amino acids: CATSRATGTEAFF. The CDR3, as DNA: TGTGCCACCAGCCGGGCTACGGGAACTGAAGCTTTCTTT.

V is TRBV7-9 and J is TRBJ2-2; D remains unclear. Germline values: CDR1 SEHNR, CDR2 FQNEAQ (reference sequence). The CDR3 is made up of 15 amino acids. V was clipped by 5 bases and J by 6 bases, with 16 bases between them. DNA for the CDR3: TGTGCCAGCAGCCCCACTGGGGTCCAGGCCGGGGAGCTGTTTTTT. Translating gives CASSPTGVQAGELFF.

Only a few counts were recorded for this clonotype. The chain joins TRBV19 to TRBJ2-7, with D maybe TRBD1 (6 bases). Trimming pared 5 bases from V and 3 bases from J, leaving 14 bases between. This CDR3 spans 14 amino acids. The germline V gene encodes CDR1 LNHDA and CDR2 SQIVND (reference sequence). Here the CDR3 DNA reads TGTGCCAGTAGTCGACAGGTGCGAAACTACGAGCAGTACTTC. It yields the protein CASSRQVRNYEQYF. The complete variable domain, with remaining parts taken from reference TRBV19 and TRBJ2-7, reads DGGITQSPKYLFRKEGQNVTLSCEQNLNHDAMYWYRQDPGQGLRLIYYSQIVNDFQKGDIAEGYSVSREKKESFPLTVTSAQKNPTAFYLCASSRQVRNYEQYFGPGTRLTVT.

At least ten counts were recorded for this clonotype. The chain uses TRBV6-1 and TRBJ1-1; D not resolved. The CDR3 loop spans 13 amino acids. Between the trimmed V and J ends, which lost 5 bases and 6 bases, there was a span of 13 bases. Germline CDR1 and CDR2: MNHNS and SASEGT. In DNA, the CDR3 is TGTGCCAGCAGTTATCCGGATAAGGCTGAAGCTTTCTTT. It is translated as CASSYPDKAEAFF.

With respect to this clonotype: A much bigger clone sits one base away, suggesting this may be a read error. The chain employs TRBV7-2 and TRBJ1-5, with TRBD1 matching over 8 bases. CDR3 length: 15 residues. V was pared by 5 bases and J by 3 bases, with 6 bases of the junction left unmatched. Per germline, CDR1 SGHTA and CDR2 FQGNSA. The CDR3 sequence: CASSQGQDPNQPQHF. CDR3 coding DNA: TGTGCCAGCAGCCAGGGACAGGACCCCAATCAGCCCCAGCATTTT.

This clonotype was seen a handful of times. This chain links TRBV18 with TRBJ2-2, with D unclear. V lost 3 bases and J 2 bases, leaving 10 bases between the germline ends. The germline V gene has CDR1 KGHSH and CDR2 LQKENI. The CDR3 runs 15 residues. The CDR3 loop is CASSPLKENTGELFF. As DNA, the CDR3 is TGTGCCAGCTCACCCCTCAAGGAAAACACCGGGGAGCTGTTTTTT.

A note on this clonotype: A much larger clonotype is one base distant, so this may be a read error. This sequence joins TRBV3-1 and TRBJ2-7, with TRBD1 matching 9 bases. The CDR3 sequence is 15 residues long. Germline assignment: CDR1 LGHDT and CDR2 YNNKEL (reference sequence). The DNA of the CDR3 is TGTGGCAGCAGCCCCCGGGACAGGGCCGTTTACGAGCAGTACTTC. Translating it yields CGSSPRDRAVYEQYF.

This clonotype has ten or more counts. The gene calls are TRBV11-2 and TRBJ2-1, with TRBD2 matching 16 bases. The CDR3 runs 19 residues. Germline V CDR1 and CDR2: SGHAT, FQNNGV. J lost 3 bases, V lost 7 bases, and 12 bases had no gene match. The CDR3 nucleotides read TGTGCCAGCACCCACCCAACGGGACTAGCGGGAGGGAACTACAATGAGCAGTTCTTC. This encodes CASTHPTGLAGGNYNEQFF.

The J gene is TRBJ2-3, the V gene TRBV12-3 or TRBV12-4; D gene uncertain. With 6 bases removed from V and 10 bases from J, the gap between germline ends came to 11 bases. The CDR3 extends over 11 amino acids. The CDR3 DNA follows: TGTGCCAGCAGCCCCCAGGCGGCGCAGTATTTT. It is translated as CASSPQAAQYF.

This clonotype was observed a handful of times. A read error is possible here, since a much larger clone lies one base away. The chain uses TRBV6-4 and TRBJ1-2, with TRBD1 matching 7 bases. This CDR3 spans 16 amino acids. CDR1 and CDR2 (germline): MRHNA, SNTAGT. V dropped 3 bases and J dropped 7; count of bases not matched to a gene: 14. The CDR3 DNA reads TGTGCCAGCAGTGAACCGGGACAGCCCCCTCCCTGTGGCTACACCTTC. It is translated as CASSEPGQPPPCGYTF.

In regard to this clonotype: This may stem from a read error, because a much larger clone lies one nucleotide away. V gene TRBV20-1 combines with J gene TRBJ2-7; no reliable D call. CDR1 is DFQATT and CDR2 is SNEGSKA in the germline V gene (reference sequence). CDR3 length: 14 residues. Trimming cost V 5 bases and J 2 bases, with 16 bases left between them. The CDR3 nucleotides read TGCAGTGCTGCCAGGACCGATACAACCTACGAGCAGTACTTC. Translated, it gives CSAARTDTTYEQYF.